This T cell receptor beta chain emerged from a study of blood T cell repertoires in COVID-19. Across the whole study: Acute and convalescent COVID-19 samples came from the United States, Italy and Spain.

In the original workflow: Nucleated cell number was recorded as an estimate derived from reference gene primer amplification. TCRdb keeps only in-frame clones here, not all; method: immunoSEQ multiplex PCR. Clone size and the V and J calls come from that table; the DNA yielded D and trimming. Here the sample spans around 230,000 clones, approximately 86% being singletons. From germline, CDR1 is GTSNPN and CDR2 SVGIG (reference sequence). V shed 2 bases and J shed 2 bases, with 10 bases lying between them. The CDR3 totals 15 residues. This receptor was taken from a man aged 55 to 70 who had recovered from COVID-19. The chain carries TRBV30 and TRBJ2-6; D is undetermined. Sequenced: peripheral blood. CDR3 amino acids: CAWSSLPAGANVLTF. CDR3 sequence (DNA): TGTGCCTGGAGTTCCCTCCCTGCTGGGGCCAACGTCCTGACTTTC.